This T cell receptor beta chain was found in a study of human T cells and chemical hapten exposure. Study-level information: The study sensitized with 2% DPC on an approximately 2 cm by approximately 2 cm patch of upper inner arm skin. Broader study findings: DPC sensitization produced no change in TCRs with frequency above 1 in 1000.

Germline V CDR1 and CDR2: DFQATT, SNEGSKA (reference sequence). With 3 bases removed from V and 7 bases from J, the gap between germline ends came to 18 bases. CDR3 length: 14 residues. Described time point: pre-sensitization, week 0. Treatment in this sample: therapeutic diphenylcyclopropenone sensitization with weekly scalp DPC. Unfractionated whole blood served as the source for total RNA extraction. This clonotype has just a few counts. Its cognate antigen is unknown. TCRdb re-derived calls from the RACE reads in MiXCR, one entry per CDR3 protein. The top ten hold roughly 2.6% of the sample, which has more than 300,000 distinct CDR3 sequences, approximately 5.1% seen once.

The rearrangement links TRBV20-1 to TRBJ1-1; a weak D match, TRBD1 (5 bases). The clonotype comes from a woman aged 50 to 65 with alopecia areata. Some clones in this sample may be carry-over from other donors' samples. Sequencing used whole blood, obtained in connection with sensitization to the hapten diphenylcyclopropenone (DPC). The CDR3 loop is CSASRARAGYEAFF. The CDR3 nucleotides read TGCAGTGCTAGTCGGGCCAGGGCGGGTTATGAAGCTTTCTTT.